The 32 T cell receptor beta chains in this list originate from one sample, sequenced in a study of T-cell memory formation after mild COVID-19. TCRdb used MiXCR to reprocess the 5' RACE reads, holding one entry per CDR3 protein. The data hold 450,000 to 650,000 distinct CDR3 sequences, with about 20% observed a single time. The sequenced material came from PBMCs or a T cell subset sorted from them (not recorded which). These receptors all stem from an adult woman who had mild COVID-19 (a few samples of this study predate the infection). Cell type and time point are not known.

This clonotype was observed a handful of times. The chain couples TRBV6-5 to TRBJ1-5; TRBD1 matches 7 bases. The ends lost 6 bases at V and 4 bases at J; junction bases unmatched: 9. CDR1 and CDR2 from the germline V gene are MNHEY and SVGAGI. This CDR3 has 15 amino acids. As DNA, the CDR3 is TGTGCCAGCAGCCCCGCCGGGACAGAGAATCAGCCCCAGCATTTT. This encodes CASSPAGTENQPQHF.

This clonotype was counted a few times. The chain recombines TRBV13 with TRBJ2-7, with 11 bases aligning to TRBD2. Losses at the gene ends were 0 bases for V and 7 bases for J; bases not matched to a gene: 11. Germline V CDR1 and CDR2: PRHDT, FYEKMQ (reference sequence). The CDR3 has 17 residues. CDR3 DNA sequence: TGTGCCAGCAGCTTAGGCCGACTAGCGGGAACCGGTCGGGAGCAGTACTTC. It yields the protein CASSLGRLAGTGREQYF.

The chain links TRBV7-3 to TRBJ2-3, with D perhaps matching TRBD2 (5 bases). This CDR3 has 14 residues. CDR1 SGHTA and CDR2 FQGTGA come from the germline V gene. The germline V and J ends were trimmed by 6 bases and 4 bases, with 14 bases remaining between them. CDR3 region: CASRIAAGADTQYF. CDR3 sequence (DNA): TGTGCCAGCAGGATCGCTGCGGGCGCAGATACGCAGTATTTT.

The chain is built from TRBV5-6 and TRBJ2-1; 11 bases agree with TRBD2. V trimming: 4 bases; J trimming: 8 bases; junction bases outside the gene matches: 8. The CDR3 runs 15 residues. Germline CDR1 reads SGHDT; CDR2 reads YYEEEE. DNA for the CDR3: TGTGCCAGCAGCGAAGATAGCGGGAGGGCCTATGAGCAGTTCTTC. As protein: CASSEDSGRAYEQFF.

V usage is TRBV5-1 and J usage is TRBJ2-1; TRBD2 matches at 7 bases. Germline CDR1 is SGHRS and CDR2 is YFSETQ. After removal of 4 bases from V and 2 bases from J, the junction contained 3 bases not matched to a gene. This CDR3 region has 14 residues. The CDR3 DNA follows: TGCGCCAGCAGCCTCCGGGGGGCCTACAATGAGCAGTTCTTC. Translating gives CASSLRGAYNEQFF.

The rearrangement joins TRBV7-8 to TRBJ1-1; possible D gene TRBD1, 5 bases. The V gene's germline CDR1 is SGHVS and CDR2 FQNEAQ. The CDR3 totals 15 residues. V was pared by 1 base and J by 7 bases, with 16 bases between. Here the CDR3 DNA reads TGTGCCAGCAGCTTAGTCGGTGAGGGGATCGGTGAAGCTTTCTTT. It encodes CASSLVGEGIGEAFF.

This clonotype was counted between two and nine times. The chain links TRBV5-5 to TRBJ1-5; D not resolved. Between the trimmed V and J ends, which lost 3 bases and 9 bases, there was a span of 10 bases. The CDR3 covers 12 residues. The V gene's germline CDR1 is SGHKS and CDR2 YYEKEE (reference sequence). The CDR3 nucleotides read TGTGCCAGCAGCTCCGGTAACCGGCCCCAGCATTTT. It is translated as CASSSGNRPQHF.

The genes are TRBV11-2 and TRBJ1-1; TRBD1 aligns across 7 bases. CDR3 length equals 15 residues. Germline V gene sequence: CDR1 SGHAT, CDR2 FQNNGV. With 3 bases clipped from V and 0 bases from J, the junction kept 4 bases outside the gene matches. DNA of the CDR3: TGTGCCAGCAGCTTTTCGGGACAGTTGAACACTGAAGCTTTCTTT. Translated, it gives CASSFSGQLNTEAFF.

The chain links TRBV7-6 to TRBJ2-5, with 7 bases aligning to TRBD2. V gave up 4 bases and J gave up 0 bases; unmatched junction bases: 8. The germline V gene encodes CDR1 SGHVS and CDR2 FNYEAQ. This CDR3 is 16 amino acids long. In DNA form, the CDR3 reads TGTGCCAGCAGCTATGGACGAGCGGGGTACCAAGAGACCCAGTACTTC. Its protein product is CASSYGRAGYQETQYF. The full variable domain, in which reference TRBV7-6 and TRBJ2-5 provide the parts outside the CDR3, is GAGVSQSPRYKVTKRGQDVALRCDPISGHVSLYWYRQALGQGPEFLTYFNYEAQQDKSGLPNDRFSAERPEGSISTLTIQRTEQRDSAMYRCASSYGRAGYQETQYFGPGTRLLVL.

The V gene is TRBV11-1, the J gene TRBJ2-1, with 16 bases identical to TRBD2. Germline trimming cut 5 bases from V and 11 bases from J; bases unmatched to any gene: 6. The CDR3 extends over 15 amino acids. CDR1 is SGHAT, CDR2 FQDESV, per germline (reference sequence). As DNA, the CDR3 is TGTGCCAGCAGCCTTGGGACTAGCGGGGGGGCAAAGCAGTTCTTC. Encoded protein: CASSLGTSGGAKQFF.

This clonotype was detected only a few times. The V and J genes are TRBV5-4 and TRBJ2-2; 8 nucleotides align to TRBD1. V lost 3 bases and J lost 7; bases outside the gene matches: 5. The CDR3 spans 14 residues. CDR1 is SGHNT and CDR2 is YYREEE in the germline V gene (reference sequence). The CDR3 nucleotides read TGTGCCAGCAGCTGGGACAGGTCCGACGGGGAGCTGTTTTTT. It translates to CASSWDRSDGELFF.

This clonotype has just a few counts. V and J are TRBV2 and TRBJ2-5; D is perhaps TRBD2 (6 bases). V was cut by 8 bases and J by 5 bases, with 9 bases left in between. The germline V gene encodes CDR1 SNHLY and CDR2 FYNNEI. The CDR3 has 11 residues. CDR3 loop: CASAGLETQYF. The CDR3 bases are TGTGCCAGCGCGGGGTTGGAGACCCAGTACTTC.

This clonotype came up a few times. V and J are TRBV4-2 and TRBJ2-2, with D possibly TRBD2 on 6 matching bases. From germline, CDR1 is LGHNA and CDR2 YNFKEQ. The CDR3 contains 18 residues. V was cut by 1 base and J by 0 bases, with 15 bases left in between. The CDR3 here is CASSQALPSGPNTGELFF. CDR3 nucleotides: TGTGCCAGCAGCCAAGCCCTCCCCAGCGGGCCGAACACCGGGGAGCTGTTTTTT.

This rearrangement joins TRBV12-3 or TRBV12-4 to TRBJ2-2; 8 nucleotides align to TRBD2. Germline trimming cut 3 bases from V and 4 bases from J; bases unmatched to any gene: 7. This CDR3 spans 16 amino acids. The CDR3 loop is CASSFVAGGATGELFF. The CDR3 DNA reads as TGTGCCAGCAGTTTCGTGGCGGGGGGTGCCACCGGGGAGCTGTTTTTT.

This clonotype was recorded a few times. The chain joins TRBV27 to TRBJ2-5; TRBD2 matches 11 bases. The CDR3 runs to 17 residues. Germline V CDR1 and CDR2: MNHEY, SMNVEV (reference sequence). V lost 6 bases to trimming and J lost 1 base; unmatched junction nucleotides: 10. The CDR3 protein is CASRTALGLAGQETQYF. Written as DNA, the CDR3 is TGTGCCAGCAGAACTGCTCTAGGACTAGCGGGCCAAGAGACCCAGTACTTC.

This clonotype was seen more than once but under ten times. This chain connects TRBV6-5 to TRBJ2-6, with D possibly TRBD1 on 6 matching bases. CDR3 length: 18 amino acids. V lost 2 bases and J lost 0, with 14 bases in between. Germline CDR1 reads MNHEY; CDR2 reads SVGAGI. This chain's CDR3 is CASSYLIGQNSGANVLTF. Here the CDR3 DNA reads TGTGCCAGCAGTTACCTAATCGGACAGAACTCTGGGGCCAACGTCCTGACTTTC.

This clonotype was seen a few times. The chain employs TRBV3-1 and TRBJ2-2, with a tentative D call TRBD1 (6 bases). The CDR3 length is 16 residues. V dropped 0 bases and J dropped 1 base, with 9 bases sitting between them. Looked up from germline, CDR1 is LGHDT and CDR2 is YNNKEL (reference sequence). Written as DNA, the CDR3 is TGTGCCAGCAGCCAAGACAGGGGCTGGAACACCGGGGAGCTGTTTTTT. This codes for CASSQDRGWNTGELFF.

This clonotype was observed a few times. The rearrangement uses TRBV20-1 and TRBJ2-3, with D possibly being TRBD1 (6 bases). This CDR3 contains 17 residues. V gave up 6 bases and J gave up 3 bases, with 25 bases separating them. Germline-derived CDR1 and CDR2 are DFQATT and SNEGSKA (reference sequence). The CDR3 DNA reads TGCAGTGCAACTGAAAGGGGGAAGGGGTTTGGGACAGATACGCAGTATTTT. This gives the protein CSATERGKGFGTDTQYF.

The CDR3 sequence is CASSLGQGTTDTQYF. The CDR3 coding sequence is TGTGCCAGCAGCTTAGGACAGGGGACCACAGATACGCAGTATTTT. This chain connects TRBV7-3 to TRBJ2-3; 9 bases line up with TRBD1. The CDR3 spans 15 residues. J lost 2 bases, V lost 2 bases, and 2 bases had no gene match. CDR1 SGHTA and CDR2 FQGTGA come from the germline V gene.

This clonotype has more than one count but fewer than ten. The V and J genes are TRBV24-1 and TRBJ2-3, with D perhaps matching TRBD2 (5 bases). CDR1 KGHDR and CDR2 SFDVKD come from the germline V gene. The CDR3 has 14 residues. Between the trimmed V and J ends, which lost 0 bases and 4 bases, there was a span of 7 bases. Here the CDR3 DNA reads TGTGCCACCAGTGATTTGGGGAGAGCAGATACGCAGTATTTT. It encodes CATSDLGRADTQYF.

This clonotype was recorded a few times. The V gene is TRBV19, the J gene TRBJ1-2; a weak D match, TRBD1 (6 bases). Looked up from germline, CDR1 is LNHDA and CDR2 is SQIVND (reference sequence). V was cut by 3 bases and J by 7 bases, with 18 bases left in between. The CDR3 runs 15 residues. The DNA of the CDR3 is TGTGCCAGTAGTATTTCCGGGGGCAACGCTGTTGGCTACACCTTC. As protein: CASSISGGNAVGYTF.

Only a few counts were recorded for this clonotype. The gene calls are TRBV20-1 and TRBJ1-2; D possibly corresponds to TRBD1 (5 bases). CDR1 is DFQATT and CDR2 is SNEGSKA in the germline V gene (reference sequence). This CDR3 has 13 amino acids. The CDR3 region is CSVKARVKYGYTF. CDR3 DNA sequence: TGCAGCGTGAAGGCCAGGGTGAAATACGGCTACACCTTC.

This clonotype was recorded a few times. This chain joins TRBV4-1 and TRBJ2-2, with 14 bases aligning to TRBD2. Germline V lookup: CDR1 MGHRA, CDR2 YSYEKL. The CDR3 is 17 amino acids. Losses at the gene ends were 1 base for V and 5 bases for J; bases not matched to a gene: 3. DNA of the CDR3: TGCGCCAGCAGCCAAGCCGGGACTAGCGGGGGTACCGGGGAGCTGTTTTTT. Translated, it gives CASSQAGTSGGTGELFF.

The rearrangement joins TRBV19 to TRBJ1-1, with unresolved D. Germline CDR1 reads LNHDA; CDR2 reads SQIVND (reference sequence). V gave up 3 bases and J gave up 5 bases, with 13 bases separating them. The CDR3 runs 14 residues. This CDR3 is CASSINGVWTEAFF. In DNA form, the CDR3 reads TGTGCCAGTAGTATCAACGGGGTGTGGACTGAAGCTTTCTTT.

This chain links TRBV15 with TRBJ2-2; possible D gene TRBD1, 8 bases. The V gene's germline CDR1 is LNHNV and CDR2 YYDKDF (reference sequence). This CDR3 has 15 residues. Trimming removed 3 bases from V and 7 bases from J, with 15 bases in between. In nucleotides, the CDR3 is TGTGCCACCAGCAGCGGACAGGGAGGGTACGGGGAGCTGTTTTTT. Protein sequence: CATSSGQGGYGELFF.

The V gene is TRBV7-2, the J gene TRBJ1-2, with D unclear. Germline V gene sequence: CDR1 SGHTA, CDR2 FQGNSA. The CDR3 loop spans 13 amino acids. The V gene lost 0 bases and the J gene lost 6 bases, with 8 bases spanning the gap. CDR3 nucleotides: TGTGCCAGCAGCTTAGCACGGGAAAATGGCTACACCTTC. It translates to CASSLARENGYTF.

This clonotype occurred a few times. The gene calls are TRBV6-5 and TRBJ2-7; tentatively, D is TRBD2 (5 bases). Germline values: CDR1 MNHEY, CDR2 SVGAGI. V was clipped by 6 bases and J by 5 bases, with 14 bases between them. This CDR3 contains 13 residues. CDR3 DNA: TGTGCCAGCAGCCCTCGGACTCGAGACGAGCAGTACTTC. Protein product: CASSPRTRDEQYF.

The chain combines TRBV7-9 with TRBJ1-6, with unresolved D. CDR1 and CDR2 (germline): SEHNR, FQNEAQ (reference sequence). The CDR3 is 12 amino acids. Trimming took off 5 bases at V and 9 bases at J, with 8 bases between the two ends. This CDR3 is CASSGDSSPLHF. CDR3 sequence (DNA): TGTGCCAGCAGCGGCGATTCTTCACCCCTCCACTTT.

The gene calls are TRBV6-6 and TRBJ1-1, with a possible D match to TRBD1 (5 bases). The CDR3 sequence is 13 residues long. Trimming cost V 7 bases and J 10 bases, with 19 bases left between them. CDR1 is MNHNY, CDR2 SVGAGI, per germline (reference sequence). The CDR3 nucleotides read TGTGCCAGCACCTACGGGGGAGGGGCCCGAGCTTTCTTT. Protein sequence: CASTYGGGARAFF.

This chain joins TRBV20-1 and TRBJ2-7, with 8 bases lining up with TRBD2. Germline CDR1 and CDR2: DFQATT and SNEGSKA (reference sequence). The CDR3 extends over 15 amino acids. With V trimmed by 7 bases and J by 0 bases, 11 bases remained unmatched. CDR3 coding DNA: TGCAGTGTCTCGACGTTAGCGGGGATCTCCTACGAGCAGTACTTC. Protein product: CSVSTLAGISYEQYF.

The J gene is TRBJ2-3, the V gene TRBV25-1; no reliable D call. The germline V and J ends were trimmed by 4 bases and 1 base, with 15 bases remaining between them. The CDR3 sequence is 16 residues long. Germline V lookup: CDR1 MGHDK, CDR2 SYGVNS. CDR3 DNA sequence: TGTGCCAGCAGTGGATACACGTGGGTGGGCACAGATACGCAGTATTTT. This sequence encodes CASSGYTWVGTDTQYF.

The CDR3: CASSLRPGTSGTQETQYF. The CDR3 DNA reads TGTGCCAGCAGCTTACGTCCCGGGACTAGCGGCACCCAAGAGACCCAGTACTTC. The rearrangement uses TRBV7-9 and TRBJ2-5, with TRBD2 matching over 11 bases. The length of the CDR3 is 18 residues. After removal of 2 bases from V and 1 base from J, the junction contained 9 bases not matched to a gene. CDR1 SEHNR and CDR2 FQNEAQ come from the germline V gene (reference sequence).